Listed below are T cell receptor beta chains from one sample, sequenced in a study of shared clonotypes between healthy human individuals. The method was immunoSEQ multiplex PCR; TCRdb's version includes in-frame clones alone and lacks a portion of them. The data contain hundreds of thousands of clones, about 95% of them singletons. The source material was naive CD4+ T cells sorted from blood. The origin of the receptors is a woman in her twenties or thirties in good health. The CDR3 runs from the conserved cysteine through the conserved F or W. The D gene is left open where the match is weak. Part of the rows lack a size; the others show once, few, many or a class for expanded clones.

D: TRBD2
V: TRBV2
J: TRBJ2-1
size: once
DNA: TGTGCCAGCAGTGAGACTAGCGGGATCGAGCAGTTCTTC
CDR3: CASSETSGIEQFF

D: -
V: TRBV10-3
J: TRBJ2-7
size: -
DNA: TGTGCCATCAGTGGCCCAGGAGACTACGAGCAGTACTTC
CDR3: CAISGPGDYEQYF

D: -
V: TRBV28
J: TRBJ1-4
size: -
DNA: TGTGCCAGCAAGTCCTCCAATGAAAAACTGTTTTTT
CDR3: CASKSSNEKLFF

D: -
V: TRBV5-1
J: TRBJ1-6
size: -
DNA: TGCGCCAGCAGCCGCGCGGGGCCGCAAAATTCACCCCTCCACTTT
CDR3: CASSRAGPQNSPLHF

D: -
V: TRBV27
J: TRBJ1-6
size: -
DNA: TGTGCCAGCAGTTTTACACCCAATTCACCCCTCCACTTT
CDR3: CASSFTPNSPLHF

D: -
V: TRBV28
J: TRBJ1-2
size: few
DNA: TGTGCCAGCAGTTCGGGCAGACTGGATGGCTACACCTTC
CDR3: CASSSGRLDGYTF

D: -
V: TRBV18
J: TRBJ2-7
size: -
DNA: TGTGCCAGCTCACCACCGGGGGCGGACTACGAGCAGTACTTC
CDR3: CASSPPGADYEQYF

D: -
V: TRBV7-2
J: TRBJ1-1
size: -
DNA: TGTGCCAGCAGCCCCTGGGGAGGGGAGAACACTGAAGCTTTCTTT
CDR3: CASSPWGGENTEAFF

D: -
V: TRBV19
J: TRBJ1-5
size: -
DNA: TGTGCCAGTAATGAGAACAGAAGCAATCAGCCCCAGCATTTT
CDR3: CASNENRSNQPQHF

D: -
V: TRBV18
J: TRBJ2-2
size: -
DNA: TGTGCCAGCTCACCGGCTAGCCTCTACGGGGAGCTGTTTTTT
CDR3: CASSPASLYGELFF

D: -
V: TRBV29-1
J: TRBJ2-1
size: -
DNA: TGCAGCGTTAACTCCCAGGGAGATGAGCAGTTCTTC
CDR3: CSVNSQGDEQFF

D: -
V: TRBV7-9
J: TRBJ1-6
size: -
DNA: TGTGCCAGCAGCCTCATGGGTTCACCCCTCCACTTT
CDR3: CASSLMGSPLHF

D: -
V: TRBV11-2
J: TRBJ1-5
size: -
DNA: TGTGCCAGCAGCTTAGTTCGGGGCTGGAGCAATCAGCCCCAGCATTTT
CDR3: CASSLVRGWSNQPQHF

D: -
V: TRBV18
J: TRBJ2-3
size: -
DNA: TGTGCCAGCTCACCCACAAAATCTAGCACAGATACGCAGTATTTT
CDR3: CASSPTKSSTDTQYF

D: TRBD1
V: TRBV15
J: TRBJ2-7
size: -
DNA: TGTGCGGCTGCTACTGGACGACAGGGTTTCTACGAGCAGTACTTC
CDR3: CAAATGRQGFYEQYF

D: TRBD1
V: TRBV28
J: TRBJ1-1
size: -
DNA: TGTGCCAGCAGTTCGGGACAGGGTCCGAAAGCTTTCTTT
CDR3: CASSSGQGPKAFF

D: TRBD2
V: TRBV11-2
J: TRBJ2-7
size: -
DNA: TGTGCCAGCAGCTCACGTACGGGCGGGAGAAGGGTCTACGAGCAGTACTTC
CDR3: CASSSRTGGRRVYEQYF

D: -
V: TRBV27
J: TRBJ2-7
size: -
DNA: TGTGCCAGCAGTGCCACAGGGAAATACTACGAGCAGTACTTC
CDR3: CASSATGKYYEQYF

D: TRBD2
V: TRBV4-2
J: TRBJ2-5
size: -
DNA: TGTGCCAGCAGCCAAGATATAGGGACTAGCGGGAGGGGGGAGACCCAGTACTTC
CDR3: CASSQDIGTSGRGETQYF

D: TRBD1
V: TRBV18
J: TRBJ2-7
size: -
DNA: TGTGCCAGTTCAAGCCAGGGACAGGCAAATTCCGACGAGCAGTACTTC
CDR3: CASSSQGQANSDEQYF

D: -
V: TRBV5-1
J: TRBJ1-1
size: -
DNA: TGCGCCAGCAGCTTTGAGGGTACTGAAGCTTTCTTT
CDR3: CASSFEGTEAFF

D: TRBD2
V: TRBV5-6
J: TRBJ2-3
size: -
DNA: TGTGCCAGCAGCTTGGGAGGTTCAGCGGGAGGGACCCCGGGTACGCAGTATTTT
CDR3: CASSLGGSAGGTPGTQYF

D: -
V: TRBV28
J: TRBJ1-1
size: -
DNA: TGTGCCAGCAGTTTATCGGTTGGCACTGAAGCTTTCTTT
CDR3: CASSLSVGTEAFF

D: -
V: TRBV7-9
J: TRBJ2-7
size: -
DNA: TGTGCCAGCAGCCCCGGACAGACATACGAGCAGTACTTC
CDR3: CASSPGQTYEQYF

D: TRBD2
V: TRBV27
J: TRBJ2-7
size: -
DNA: TGTGCCAGCAGTTCAACTTGGACTAGCGGAACATACGAGCAGTACTTC
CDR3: CASSSTWTSGTYEQYF

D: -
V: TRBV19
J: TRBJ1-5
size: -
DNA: TGTGCCAGTAGTATAGTCGTCTTCGAGAATCAGCCCCAGCATTTT
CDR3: CASSIVVFENQPQHF

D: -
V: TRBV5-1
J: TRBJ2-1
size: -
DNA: TGCGCCAGCAGCTTCGGGGTAGGACTCAATGAGCAGTTCTTC
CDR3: CASSFGVGLNEQFF

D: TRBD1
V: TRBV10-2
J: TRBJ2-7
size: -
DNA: TGCGCCAGCAGTTCCGGGACAGGGGGCTCCTACGAGCAGTACTTC
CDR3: CASSSGTGGSYEQYF